Following are 15 T cell receptor beta chains from one sample sequenced in a study of cytomegalovirus exposure and HLA in healthy donors. Data came from immunoSEQ multiplex PCR; TCRdb stores just in-frame clones and leaves some out. The top ten clones hold about 5.8% of a sample with 150,000 to 200,000 clones, approximately 87% of them seen once. Sequenced input: PBMCs. Receptors were obtained from a woman in her twenties or thirties in good health and CMV-seronegative.

This rearrangement joins TRBV6-1 to TRBJ2-5; TRBD2 matches 9 bases. V lost 10 bases to trimming and J lost 1 base; unmatched junction nucleotides: 4. The CDR3 length is 13 residues. Germline V gene sequence: CDR1 MNHNS, CDR2 SASEGT. The CDR3 region is CATVAGVQETQYF. The CDR3 region has the DNA TGTGCCACCGTAGCGGGGGTCCAAGAGACCCAGTACTTC.

The gene calls are TRBV2 and TRBJ2-1; 8 nucleotides agree with TRBD2. CDR3 length equals 11 residues. V trimming: 2 bases; J trimming: 15 bases; junction bases outside the gene matches: 3. Per germline, CDR1 SNHLY and CDR2 FYNNEI. In nucleotides, the CDR3 is TGTGCCAGCAGTGAACGGGAGGGCCGGTTCTTC. Protein sequence: CASSEREGRFF.

This clone was seen only a few times. The V and J genes are TRBV6-6 and TRBJ1-1; D is ambiguous. The germline V gene encodes CDR1 MNHNY and CDR2 SVGAGI (reference sequence). V was clipped by 7 bases and J by 7 bases, with 16 bases between them. The CDR3 spans 13 residues. The chain's CDR3 is CASTRGEDDEAFF. CDR3 sequence (DNA): TGTGCCAGCACCCGGGGTGAGGATGATGAAGCTTTCTTT.

The rearrangement joins TRBV28 to TRBJ2-5; weak D call: TRBD2 (6 bases). Between the trimmed V and J ends, which lost 7 bases and 4 bases, there was a span of 13 bases. The CDR3 runs to 13 residues. Germline V lookup: CDR1 MDHEN, CDR2 SYDVKM. The CDR3 is CASTRRAAETQYF. The CDR3 DNA sequence: TGTGCCAGCACCAGGAGGGCCGCAGAGACCCAGTACTTC.

This rearrangement joins TRBV27 to TRBJ2-1; tentatively, D is TRBD1 (5 bases). Trimming took off 7 bases at V and 4 bases at J, with 8 bases between the two ends. This CDR3 comprises 12 residues. Germline assignment: CDR1 MNHEY and CDR2 SMNVEV (reference sequence). Here the CDR3 DNA reads TGTGCCAGCACAGGGCGTTACAATGAGCAGTTCTTC. This sequence encodes CASTGRYNEQFF.

This chain connects TRBV5-1 to TRBJ2-2; 8 bases map to TRBD1. Per germline, CDR1 SGHRS and CDR2 YFSETQ. The ends lost 6 bases at V and 6 bases at J; junction bases unmatched: 10. The CDR3 has 15 residues. The CDR3 nucleotides read TGCGCCAGCACCCAGACAGGGGTTTTGGCCGGGGAGCTGTTTTTT. Amino acids: CASTQTGVLAGELFF.

This chain joins TRBV11-1 and TRBJ2-5; 7 bases fit TRBD1. J lost 3 bases, V lost 5 bases, and 6 bases had no gene match. CDR1 and CDR2 (germline): SGHAT, FQDESV (reference sequence). This CDR3 region has 14 residues. In DNA form, the CDR3 reads TGTGCCAGCAGCCCGATTGGGACAGAAGAGACCCAGTACTTC. Residues: CASSPIGTEETQYF. Variable domain in full (rest from reference TRBV11-1 and TRBJ2-5): EAEVAQSPRYKITEKSQAVAFWCDPISGHATLYWYRQILGQGPELLVQFQDESVVDDSQLPKDRFSAERLKGVDSTLKIQPAELGDSAMYLCASSPIGTEETQYFGPGTRLLVL.

This sequence joins TRBV5-4 and TRBJ2-1; D gene ambiguous. Trimming pared 4 bases from V and 5 bases from J, leaving 10 bases between. CDR3 length equals 13 residues. Per germline, CDR1 SGHNT and CDR2 YYREEE (reference sequence). The CDR3 here is CASSVQWDNEQFF. The CDR3 DNA is TGTGCCAGCAGCGTACAGTGGGACAATGAGCAGTTCTTC. Combining the CDR3 with reference TRBV5-4 and TRBJ2-1 gives the whole variable domain ETGVTQSPTHLIKTRGQQVTLRCSSQSGHNTVSWYQQALGQGPQFIFQYYREEENGRGNFPPRFSGLQFPNYSSELNVNALELDDSALYLCASSVQWDNEQFFGPGTRLTVL.

The gene calls are TRBV28 and TRBJ2-7; 9 nucleotides align to TRBD1. Germline CDR1 and CDR2: MDHEN and SYDVKM. This CDR3 comprises 15 residues. Trimming cost V 4 bases and J 6 bases; bases outside gene matches: 10. The CDR3 nucleotides are TGTGCCAGCAGTTCACCTGGACAGGGGAGCGGCGAGCAGTACTTC. Translated: CASSSPGQGSGEQYF. Using reference TRBV28 and TRBJ2-7 for the parts outside the CDR3, the full variable domain is DVKVTQSSRYLVKRTGEKVFLECVQDMDHENMFWYRQDPGLGLRLIYFSYDVKMKEKGDIPEGYSVSREKKERFSLILESASTNQTSMYLCASSSPGQGSGEQYFGPGTRLTVT.

This chain uses TRBV27 with TRBJ2-1; 7 bases align to TRBD2. This CDR3 contains 15 residues. Germline lookup yields CDR1 MNHEY and CDR2 SMNVEV (reference sequence). V dropped 4 bases and J dropped 8; count of bases not matched to a gene: 11. The CDR3 nucleotides read TGTGCCAGCAGTTCCAGCTGGGAGGGCGCCGATGAGCAGTTCTTC. Its protein is CASSSSWEGADEQFF.

This chain joins TRBV5-4 and TRBJ2-6; tentatively, D is TRBD1 or TRBD2 (5 bases each). Trimming took 0 bases from V and 1 from J, leaving 8 bases between them. CDR1 is SGHNT and CDR2 is YYREEE in the germline V gene (reference sequence). The CDR3 runs to 16 residues. Here the CDR3 reads CASSLGGGSGANVLTF. Written as DNA, the CDR3 is TGTGCCAGCAGCTTGGGTGGGGGATCTGGGGCCAACGTCCTGACTTTC.

J is TRBJ2-3 and V is TRBV7-2; 7 bases fit TRBD2. Per germline, CDR1 SGHTA and CDR2 FQGNSA. The CDR3 is 12 residues long. Trimming at V came to 8 bases and at J to 1 base, leaving 0 bases not matched to a gene. The CDR3 loop is CASGGGTDTQYF. The CDR3 region has the DNA TGTGCCAGCGGGGGGGGCACAGATACGCAGTATTTT.

V is TRBV9 and J is TRBJ2-2; D might be TRBD2 (6 bases). Per the germline V gene, CDR1 is SGDLS and CDR2 is YYNGEE. The germline V and J ends were trimmed by 0 bases and 5 bases, with 14 bases remaining between them. CDR3 size: 16 residues. The CDR3 spells CASSVDSHGGTGELFF. The DNA of the CDR3 is TGTGCCAGCAGCGTAGATTCGCATGGGGGGACCGGGGAGCTGTTTTTT.

This chain uses TRBV7-9 with TRBJ2-5, with TRBD2 as a possible D gene (5 bases). V lost 0 bases to trimming and J lost 3 bases, with 11 bases between them. CDR1 is SEHNR, CDR2 FQNEAQ, per germline (reference sequence). CDR3 size: 15 residues. This chain's CDR3 is CASSLAGVPKETQYF. Here the CDR3 DNA reads TGTGCCAGCAGCTTAGCGGGAGTCCCCAAAGAGACCCAGTACTTC.

A few counts support this clone. This chain connects TRBV19 to TRBJ1-1, with D perhaps TRBD1 (6 bases). V dropped 5 bases and J dropped 4 bases, with 11 bases sitting between them. Germline V lookup: CDR1 LNHDA, CDR2 SQIVND (reference sequence). This CDR3 has 13 amino acids. The CDR3 DNA reads as TGTGCCAGTAGTGCCGCAGGGGCCACTGAAGCTTTCTTT. It translates to CASSAAGATEAFF. The full variable domain, with the rest looked up from reference TRBV19 and TRBJ1-1, is DGGITQSPKYLFRKEGQNVTLSCEQNLNHDAMYWYRQDPGQGLRLIYYSQIVNDFQKGDIAEGYSVSREKKESFPLTVTSAQKNPTAFYLCASSAAGATEAFFGQGTRLTVV.